This passage covers 18 T cell receptor beta chains from one sample sequenced in a study of shared clonotypes between healthy human individuals. This table comes from immunoSEQ multiplex PCR, and its TCRdb copy is limited to in-frame clones, with some not included. The table includes some 660,000 clones, about 80% detected once. Source material: memory CD4+ T cells sorted from blood. Subset: CD45RA-negative fraction. The source is a woman aged 25-40 years in good health.

The chain couples TRBV7-8 to TRBJ2-2, with 9 bases that match TRBD1. With V trimmed by 5 bases and J by 4 bases, 5 bases remained unmatched. Germline values: CDR1 SGHVS, CDR2 FQNEAQ. The CDR3 is 15 residues long. CDR3: CASSPDRGGTGELFF. CDR3 DNA: TGTGCCAGCAGCCCGGACAGGGGAGGCACCGGGGAGCTGTTTTTT.

V usage is TRBV6-5 and J usage is TRBJ1-1; D uncertain. Germline CDR1 MNHEY, CDR2 SVGAGI. This CDR3 is built from 13 residues. The V end lost 5 bases, the J end lost 4 bases, and 11 bases lay between the germline ends. For the CDR3, the DNA is TGTGCCAGCAGTGAATTCCTATCCACTGAAGCTTTCTTT. Protein sequence: CASSEFLSTEAFF.

The chain uses TRBV4-1 and TRBJ2-7, with D unclear. The length of the CDR3 is 16 residues. Between the trimmed V and J ends, which lost 0 bases and 2 bases, there was a span of 14 bases. Germline V gene sequence: CDR1 MGHRA, CDR2 YSYEKL. CDR3 sequence: CASSQDSLGRTYEQYF. Here the CDR3 DNA reads TGCGCCAGCAGCCAAGATTCGTTAGGCAGAACCTACGAGCAGTACTTC.

The sample holds many counts of this clone. This sequence joins TRBV6-5 and TRBJ1-5; 9 positions agree with TRBD1. V trimming: 6 bases; J trimming: 6 bases; junction bases outside the gene matches: 6. This CDR3 region has 14 residues. The germline CDR1 and CDR2 sequences are MNHEY and SVGAGI. The CDR3 sequence: CASRGTGSTQPQHF. The DNA of the CDR3 is TGTGCCAGCAGAGGGACAGGGTCCACTCAGCCCCAGCATTTT.

The V gene is TRBV7-2, the J gene TRBJ2-2; D call uncertain. V lost 6 bases, J lost 3 bases, and 17 bases lay in between. CDR1 and CDR2 from the germline V gene are SGHTA and FQGNSA. The CDR3 contains 16 residues. For the CDR3, the DNA is TGTGCCAGCAGATCAAGGGCTTCGCGTGACACCGGGGAGCTGTTTTTT. It encodes CASRSRASRDTGELFF.

The genes are TRBV27 and TRBJ2-3; no definite D call. Germline CDR1 is MNHEY and CDR2 is SMNVEV (reference sequence). The V end was cut by 7 bases, the J end by 1 base, with 9 bases between. The CDR3 has 13 amino acids. CDR3 protein: CASKLRRTDTQYF. In DNA, the CDR3 is TGTGCCAGCAAGCTAAGGCGCACAGATACGCAGTATTTT.

The chain is built from TRBV27 and TRBJ2-6; D is uncertain. CDR1 MNHEY and CDR2 SMNVEV come from the germline V gene (reference sequence). The CDR3 length is 17 residues. The V end was cut by 5 bases, the J end by 1 base, with 15 bases between. The CDR3 sequence is CASSIGRYGSGANVLTF. Written as DNA, the CDR3 is TGTGCCAGCAGTATAGGCAGGTACGGGTCTGGGGCCAACGTCCTGACTTTC.

This clone was counted a few times. The rearrangement uses TRBV10-3 and TRBJ2-3; the match to TRBD2 covers 15 bases. This CDR3 has 17 residues. Germline CDR1 ENHRY, CDR2 SYGVKD. Trimming took 6 bases from V and 7 from J; bases not matched to a gene: 11. CDR3 in DNA: TGTGCCATCAGCGGACTAGCGGGAGGGCTGATCGACTATACGCAGTATTTT. It codes for CAISGLAGGLIDYTQYF.

This clone was seen many times. V usage is TRBV15 and J usage is TRBJ2-4; a possible D gene is TRBD1 (5 bases). Looked up from germline, CDR1 is LNHNV and CDR2 is YYDKDF (reference sequence). Trimming took off 1 base at V and 6 bases at J, with 10 bases between the two ends. The CDR3 totals 14 residues. CDR3 residues: CATSRAGMGNIQYF. CDR3 bases: TGTGCCACCAGCAGAGCAGGGATGGGAAACATTCAGTACTTC. The full variable domain, with the rest looked up from reference TRBV15 and TRBJ2-4, is DAMVIQNPRYQVTQFGKPVTLSCSQTLNHNVMYWYQQKSSQAPKLLFHYYDKDFNNEADTPDNFQSRRPNTSFCFLDIRSPGLGDTAMYLCATSRAGMGNIQYFGAGTRLSVL.

The rearrangement joins TRBV10-1 to TRBJ2-1, with TRBD2 identical over 12 bases. The trim removed 5 bases at V and 7 bases at J, leaving 6 bases unmatched. The CDR3 sequence is 15 residues long. Germline V gives CDR1 WNHNN, CDR2 SYGVQD (reference sequence). The CDR3 bases are TGCGCCAGCAGTACAGGACTAGCGGGATCTAATGAGCAGTTCTTC. It encodes CASSTGLAGSNEQFF.

The rearrangement uses TRBV7-6 and TRBJ1-2; D is ambiguous. V was clipped by 5 bases and J by 2 bases, with 9 bases between them. There are 13 residues in the CDR3. Germline CDR1 reads SGHVS; CDR2 reads FNYEAQ. CDR3 amino acids: CASSLHTNYGYTF. The CDR3 coding sequence is TGTGCCAGCAGCCTACACACCAACTATGGCTACACCTTC.

Only a few counts were recorded for this clone. This rearrangement joins TRBV2 to TRBJ1-1; D is perhaps TRBD1 (5 bases). This CDR3 contains 13 residues. The germline V gene encodes CDR1 SNHLY and CDR2 FYNNEI. Trimming removed 7 bases at V and 2 bases at J, with 11 bases between. The CDR3 nucleotides are TGTGCCAGCACTCGGGGACTAAACACTGAAGCTTTCTTT. Its protein product is CASTRGLNTEAFF.

CDR3 in amino acids: CSVPNSGVNTGELFF. The CDR3 DNA reads as TGCAGCGTCCCCAACAGCGGGGTGAACACCGGGGAGCTGTTTTTT. This rearrangement joins TRBV29-1 to TRBJ2-2, with TRBD2 matching 7 bases. Germline V lookup: CDR1 SQVTM, CDR2 ANQGSEA. The CDR3 covers 15 residues. The trim removed 6 bases at V and 1 base at J, leaving 8 bases unmatched.

The rearrangement joins TRBV25-1 to TRBJ2-1, with 12 bases matching TRBD2. This CDR3 contains 15 residues. Germline lookup yields CDR1 MGHDK and CDR2 SYGVNS. The ends lost 6 bases at V and 0 bases at J; junction bases unmatched: 0. The CDR3 DNA follows: TGTGCCAGCAGGACTAGCGGGAGCTCCTACAATGAGCAGTTCTTC. Protein product: CASRTSGSSYNEQFF.

The chain combines TRBV28 with TRBJ2-1; 11 bases fit TRBD2. The trim removed 5 bases at V and 10 bases at J, leaving 7 bases unmatched. CDR3 length: 14 amino acids. Germline V gene sequence: CDR1 MDHEN, CDR2 SYDVKM. CDR3 sequence reads: CASSTSSGRREQFF. CDR3 DNA sequence: TGTGCCAGCAGTACCTCTAGCGGGAGGCGCGAGCAGTTCTTC.

This clone was picked up many times. V and J are TRBV5-1 and TRBJ2-5, with D uncertain. CDR1 SGHRS and CDR2 YFSETQ come from the germline V gene. Between the trimmed V and J ends, which lost 3 bases and 1 base, there was a span of 7 bases. CDR3 length: 13 amino acids. CDR3 region: CASSYPTQETQYF. The CDR3 nucleotides are TGCGCCAGCAGCTACCCAACCCAAGAGACCCAGTACTTC.

The chain uses TRBV28 and TRBJ2-7; no firm D call. Deletions cut 2 bases from V and 6 bases from J, with 8 bases between. This CDR3 has 12 amino acids. Per germline, CDR1 MDHEN and CDR2 SYDVKM. The CDR3 loop reads CASSLSRGEQYF. CDR3 coding DNA: TGTGCCAGCAGTTTAAGTAGAGGCGAGCAGTACTTC.

This clone was observed at least ten times. Other DNA variants within this sample encode the same CDR3. The chain combines TRBV5-6 with TRBJ1-2; 9 nucleotides line up with TRBD1. V shed 0 bases and J 5 bases; nucleotides not matched to a gene: 2. The CDR3 is made up of 14 amino acids. Germline V CDR1 and CDR2: SGHDT, YYEEEE. The CDR3 DNA reads TGTGCCAGCAGCTTGGGCGGGACAGGGTATGGCTACACCTTC. Translated, it gives CASSLGGTGYGYTF.